This entry concerns a single T cell receptor beta chain. This entry belongs to a study of identical twins. TCRdb processed the 5' RACE reads anew with MiXCR; each CDR3 protein has one entry. The table includes about 730,000 distinct CDR3 sequences, around 20% detected once. V lost 6 bases to trimming and J lost 2 bases; unmatched junction nucleotides: 7. The CDR3 totals 13 residues. Germline-derived CDR1 and CDR2 are DFQATT and SNEGSKA (reference sequence). These data were likewise used in another study, on T cells expressing NK-cell markers. In that study: Of eight sequenced donors, seven were HCMV-seropositive and one HCMV-seronegative. The authors applied an anti-gamma-delta TCR antibody in several experiments, and it restricted sorting to alpha-beta TCR T cells.

The chain has TRBV20-1 and TRBJ2-7; 7 positions match TRBD1. This TCR was recovered from a young woman in good health. The sequenced sample was PBMCs. The CDR3 nucleotides read TGCAGTGCCCTACCGGGACAGACCTACGAGCAGTACTTC. Its protein product is CSALPGQTYEQYF.